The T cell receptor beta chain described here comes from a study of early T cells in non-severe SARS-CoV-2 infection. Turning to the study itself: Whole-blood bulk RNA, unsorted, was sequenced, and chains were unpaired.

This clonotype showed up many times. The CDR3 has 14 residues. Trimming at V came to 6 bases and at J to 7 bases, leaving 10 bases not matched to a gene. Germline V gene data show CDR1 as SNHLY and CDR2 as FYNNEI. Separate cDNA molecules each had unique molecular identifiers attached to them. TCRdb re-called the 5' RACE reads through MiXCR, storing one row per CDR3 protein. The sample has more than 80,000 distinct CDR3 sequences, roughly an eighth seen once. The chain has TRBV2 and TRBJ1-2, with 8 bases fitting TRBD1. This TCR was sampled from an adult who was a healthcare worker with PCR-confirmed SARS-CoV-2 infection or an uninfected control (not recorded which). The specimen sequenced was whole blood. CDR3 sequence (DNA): TGTGCCAGCAGCTACGAAGGACAGGGCGGTGGCTACACCTTC. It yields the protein CASSYEGQGGGYTF.